The 17 T cell receptor beta chains given below trace back to one sample, sequenced in a study of Ad26.COV2.S vaccination and SARS-CoV-2 variants. Assay: immunoSEQ multiplex PCR; the TCRdb copy retains only in-frame clones and omits some. Of about 350,000 clones listed, about 91% are singletons. The sequencing here drew on peripheral blood, taken after recovery from COVID-19. The receptors come from a human donor who had recovered from COVID-19.

The gene calls are TRBV12-3 or TRBV12-4 and TRBJ1-5; D is unclear. Trimming pared 3 bases from V and 6 bases from J, leaving 9 bases between. The CDR3 loop spans 13 amino acids. CDR3 bases: TGTGCCAGCAGTTTTAATCGGTTTCAGCCCCAGCATTTT. Amino acids: CASSFNRFQPQHF.

This clone has only one observation. The rearrangement joins TRBV7-2 to TRBJ1-3; TRBD1 agrees at 7 bases. CDR3 size: 14 residues. The V gene end was trimmed by 2 bases and the J gene end by 4 bases; junction bases not matched to a gene: 2. Germline CDR1 reads SGHTA; CDR2 reads FQGNSA. CDR3 region: CASSLTGAGNTIYF. The CDR3 DNA reads as TGTGCCAGCAGCTTAACAGGGGCGGGAAACACCATATATTTT.

This clone has only one observation. The genes are TRBV7-8 and TRBJ1-6, with a tentative D call TRBD1 (6 bases). In germline, CDR1 is SGHVS, CDR2 FQNEAQ. The CDR3 spans 16 residues. Trimming left V 5 bases short and J 3 bases short, with 14 bases between. The CDR3: CASSPNRQDYNSPLHF. In nucleotides, the CDR3 is TGTGCCAGCAGCCCCAATAGACAGGACTATAATTCACCCCTCCACTTT.

The chain has TRBV10-1 and TRBJ2-5, with TRBD2 as a possible D gene (7 bases). CDR1 is WNHNN, CDR2 SYGVQD, per germline (reference sequence). The CDR3 runs 14 residues. With 3 bases removed from V and 5 bases from J, the gap between germline ends came to 13 bases. The CDR3 loop reads CASSDPGGRETQYF. CDR3 bases: TGCGCCAGCAGTGATCCGGGGGGCCGGGAGACCCAGTACTTC.

The V and J genes are TRBV14 and TRBJ2-5; unclear D gene. The V and J ends lost 2 bases and 1 base respectively, with 5 bases between them. The germline V gene has CDR1 SGHDN and CDR2 FVKESK. The CDR3 totals 13 residues. CDR3 amino acids: CASSQNIQETQYF. The CDR3 DNA follows: TGTGCCAGCAGCCAAAATATCCAAGAGACCCAGTACTTC.

This clone was seen once. The chain employs TRBV9 and TRBJ2-3; 9 bases agree with TRBD2. CDR3 size: 16 residues. V trimming: 0 bases; J trimming: 3 bases; junction bases outside the gene matches: 5. Germline-derived CDR1 and CDR2 are SGDLS and YYNGEE. CDR3 in amino acids: CASSVGGTSITDTQYF. The CDR3 DNA reads TGTGCCAGCAGCGTAGGAGGGACTAGCATAACAGATACGCAGTATTTT.

The chain joins TRBV6-5 to TRBJ1-1; D ambiguous. The V and J ends lost 0 bases and 5 bases respectively, with 4 bases between them. CDR3 length equals 12 residues. Germline V gives CDR1 MNHEY, CDR2 SVGAGI. CDR3 loop: CASSYSRTEAFF. In DNA form, the CDR3 reads TGTGCCAGCAGTTACTCGAGAACTGAAGCTTTCTTT.

V usage is TRBV11-2 and J usage is TRBJ2-2, with a weak D call TRBD1 (7 bases). In germline, CDR1 is SGHAT, CDR2 FQNNGV. Trimming shortened V by 2 bases and J by 0 bases, and 16 bases separated the two germline ends. The CDR3 is 18 residues long. In nucleotides, the CDR3 is TGTGCCAGCAGCTTAAGAATTTCAGGGGGGACGAACACCGGGGAGCTGTTTTTT. It yields the protein CASSLRISGGTNTGELFF.

The chain uses TRBV4-3 and TRBJ1-1, with D perhaps matching TRBD1 (5 bases). The CDR3 runs to 14 residues. Germline loops: CDR1 LGHNA, CDR2 YSLEER. V was pared by 2 bases and J by 12 bases, with 19 bases between. The CDR3 bases are TGCGCCAGCAGCCAAATACCCGGGATGGGGGTACCTTTCTTT. Amino acid sequence: CASSQIPGMGVPFF.

The J gene is TRBJ2-2, the V gene TRBV9; 9 bases align to TRBD2. J lost 1 base, V lost 5 bases, and 9 bases had no gene match. The CDR3 is 17 amino acids. CDR1 is SGDLS, CDR2 YYNGEE, per germline. Here the CDR3 DNA reads TGTGCCAGCAGTCACGGACTAGCGCGAGAGAACACCGGGGAGCTGTTTTTT. Protein product: CASSHGLARENTGELFF.

This clone appeared a single time. V and J are TRBV27 and TRBJ2-7, with D possibly matching TRBD1 (5 bases). Germline V gives CDR1 MNHEY, CDR2 SMNVEV (reference sequence). This CDR3 comprises 11 residues. In DNA form, the CDR3 reads TGTGTGACAGCTTCCTCCTACGAGCAGTACTTC. It yields the protein CVTASSYEQYF.

This clone has only a few counts. The identical CDR3 is also encoded by other nucleotide sequences in the sample. The chain has TRBV7-8 and TRBJ1-5, with D tentatively TRBD1 (5 bases). Germline V gene sequence: CDR1 SGHVS, CDR2 FQNEAQ. The CDR3 length is 14 residues. With 6 bases removed from V and 2 bases from J, the gap between germline ends came to 11 bases. CDR3: CASRVGQGNQPQHF. The CDR3 nucleotides are TGTGCCAGCAGGGTGGGGCAGGGCAATCAGCCCCAGCATTTT.

With regard to this clone: The sample has other DNA sequences that encode this CDR3 too. The rearrangement links TRBV12-3 or TRBV12-4 to TRBJ2-7; D gene ambiguous. The CDR3 has 12 amino acids. V lost 0 bases and J 4 bases, leaving 4 bases between the germline ends. CDR3 region: CASSLAVYEQYF. CDR3 coding DNA: TGTGCCAGCAGTTTAGCAGTTTACGAGCAGTACTTC.

The chain is built from TRBV4-1 and TRBJ1-6, with D perhaps matching TRBD1 (5 bases). V lost 1 base to trimming and J lost 6 bases, with 13 bases between them. CDR1 and CDR2 (germline): MGHRA, YSYEKL. This CDR3 region has 16 residues. The CDR3 region has the DNA TGCGCCAGCAGCCAAGGGGGGGGAGGAATTAATTCACCCCTCCACTTT. Its translation is CASSQGGGGINSPLHF.

The sample holds one count of this clone. The rearrangement uses TRBV4-1 and TRBJ2-5; D might be TRBD2 (6 bases). V shed 1 base and J shed 6 bases, with 15 bases lying between them. The CDR3 is made up of 15 amino acids. CDR1 and CDR2 from the germline V gene are MGHRA and YSYEKL. The CDR3 coding sequence is TGCGCCAGCAGCCAAGTATTTGGGGGGATGCAGACCCAGTACTTC. It translates to CASSQVFGGMQTQYF.

The count of this clone is one. The V call is TRBV20-1, the J call TRBJ2-7; D is undetermined. V was pared by 3 bases and J by 4 bases, with 13 bases between. From germline, CDR1 is DFQATT and CDR2 SNEGSKA (reference sequence). CDR3 length: 13 residues. The CDR3: CSASHPDPYEQYF. The CDR3 nucleotides read TGCAGTGCTAGTCACCCCGACCCGTACGAGCAGTACTTC.

The chain employs TRBV12-3 or TRBV12-4 and TRBJ1-6; D may be TRBD1 (6 bases). The CDR3 totals 13 residues. Between the trimmed V and J ends, which lost 7 bases and 6 bases, there was a span of 10 bases. Here the CDR3 reads CASKNRVNSPLHF. In nucleotides, the CDR3 is TGTGCCAGCAAAAACAGGGTTAATTCACCCCTCCACTTT.